The clone carrying this TCR beta chain occurred many times. No patient received treatment before thyroid surgery. TCRdb redid the clone calls on the PCR reads using MiXCR. The top ten clones hold 3.6% of a sample with about 92,000 clones, more than 12% of them seen once. Germline V gene sequence: CDR1 MNHNY, CDR2 SVGAGI (reference sequence). After removal of 0 bases from V and 5 bases from J, the junction contained 6 bases not matched to a gene. This CDR3 has 15 amino acids. The data derive from a study of metastatic and nonmetastatic thyroid tumors. The clonotype was recovered from a female donor with papillary thyroid cancer or a benign thyroid nodule (not recorded which). Some clones in this sample may be carry-over from other donors' samples. The specimen was blood. The chain carries TRBV6-6 and TRBJ2-5; 7 nucleotides match TRBD2. The CDR3 is CASSYSGTGGETQYF. The CDR3 DNA reads as TGTGCCAGCAGTTACTCGGGGACCGGGGGGGAGACCCAGTACTTC.